This TCR beta chain originates from a study of shared clonotypes between healthy human individuals. Study background: Donors had three CD4 naive, three CD4 memory, two CD8 naive and one CD8 memory plate apiece.

Losses at the gene ends were 0 bases for V and 11 bases for J; bases not matched to a gene: 12. The CDR3 contains 16 residues. Per the germline V gene, CDR1 is MNHNS and CDR2 is SASEGT. The data were produced by immunoSEQ multiplex PCR, yet TCRdb's version contains in-frame clones alone and is incomplete. The sample lists roughly 700,000 clones, about 74% occurring once. The clonotype was recovered from a woman aged 30 to 39 in good health. Sample: memory CD4+ T cells sorted from blood. Sample subset: CD45RA-negative fraction. The chain couples TRBV6-1 to TRBJ2-1; 8 bases map to TRBD2. CDR3 coding DNA: TGTGCCAGCAGTGAAGCGCTTCTGGCGGGAGGCCTAAAGCAGTTCTTC. Translated, it gives CASSEALLAGGLKQFF.